This T cell receptor (beta chain) was documented in a study of T-cell reconstitution after alpha-beta-depleted transplantation in children. This clonotype has just a few counts. Its specificity is not known. Findings and limits, study-wide: About two months after transplant, alpha-beta T cells reportedly came from several hundred expanded graft clones. Recipient T cells and thymic progenitors that survived were the source of the high TCRbeta diversity seen at day 60 in some patients. After one year, T-cell counts and TCRbeta diversity mostly came from new T cells.

The TCRbeta library was prepared with unique molecular identifiers. One entry per CDR3 protein results from TCRdb running MiXCR on the PCR reads. The sample contains 300,000 to 400,000 distinct CDR3 sequences, under 20% of which appear only once. The source material was PBMCs, mostly from graft donor cells, sampled 360 days after TCRalphabeta/CD19-depleted stem cell transplant. This TCR was sampled from a male patient aged 2-15 years who had a stem cell transplant for acute lymphoblastic leukemia, so the T cells may come from the graft donor.

The CDR3 region is CASSSLTGFGTDTQYF. DNA for the CDR3: TGTGCCAGCAGCTCACTAACAGGATTTGGCACAGATACGCAGTATTTT. The V gene is TRBV14, the J gene TRBJ2-3, with D possibly being TRBD1 (5 bases). This CDR3 is built from 16 residues. CDR1 is SGHDN, CDR2 FVKESK, per germline. Trimming removed 5 bases from V and 1 base from J, with 16 bases in between.